The source of this T cell receptor (beta chain) is a study of cytomegalovirus exposure and HLA in healthy donors. Overall study: Previous work identified 117 million unique TCR beta sequences from 150 million to 200 million T cells. Among the 300 to 500 donors who were genotyped, roughly 76% fell in the genetic ancestry cluster that is associated with self-reported Caucasian donors.

As to this clone: Its antigen is unknown.

PCR primers comprised 60 Vbeta and 13 Jbeta primers. Data came from immunoSEQ multiplex PCR; TCRdb stores just in-frame clones and leaves some out. The sample comprises some 200,000 clones, 75% to 85% of which are singletons, and roughly 6% rests with the top ten. Broader study findings: According to reports, the classifier identified cytomegalovirus status with high specificity and sensitivity. A reported reduction in N-insertions relative to the approximately 690-donor mean was seen in an Asian-associated ancestry cluster in a later analysis.

The sample was PBMCs. The clonotype was recovered from a woman between 45 and 60 years old in good health and CMV-seropositive.

CDR3 in amino acids: CASSSDWGYEQYF. The CDR3 DNA reads as TGTGCCAGCAGCTCGGACTGGGGCTACGAGCAGTACTTC. J is TRBJ2-7 and V is TRBV7-2; possibly TRBD2 for D (5 bases). Per the germline V gene, CDR1 is SGHTA and CDR2 is FQGNSA. The CDR3 covers 13 residues. V gave up 4 bases and J gave up 3 bases, with 10 bases separating them.